Detailed here is one TCR beta chain. This sample is part of a study of shared clonotypes between healthy human individuals. Trimming shortened V by 1 base and J by 1 base, and 8 bases separated the two germline ends. Germline assignment: CDR1 SGHDN and CDR2 FVKESK. CDR3 size: 14 residues. Splitting of CD4+ cells produced CD45RA+ naive and CD45RA-negative memory subsets. Here immunoSEQ multiplex PCR was the method, and the copy in TCRdb shows in-frame clones only, minus some. This table has approximately 1.5 million clones, 98% appearing once. The gene calls are TRBV14 and TRBJ2-7; D unresolved. The TCR sequence derives from a man under 40 in good health. Sequencing was performed on naive CD4+ T cells sorted from blood. Subset given: CD45RA+ positively selected. The CDR3 sequence is CASSQVDGSYEQYF. The CDR3 bases are TGTGCCAGCAGCCAAGTGGACGGTTCCTACGAGCAGTACTTC.